These 18 T cell receptor beta chains were all obtained from the same sample, sequenced in a study of T cells in Graves' hyperthyroidism and ophthalmopathy. From RNA transcripts, TCR beta CDR3 regions were amplified. In the first-round RT-PCR of the TCR CDR3, the HTBI primer set was used. TCRdb re-called the multiplex PCR reads through MiXCR, storing one row per CDR3 protein. The repertoire consists of about 300,000 distinct CDR3 sequences, with roughly 19% occurring once and the leading ten covering about two fifths. The sample comprised blood. These receptors all stem from a man aged 45 to 65 with Graves' ophthalmopathy.

The chain employs TRBV27 and TRBJ1-1; D is unclear. From germline, CDR1 is MNHEY and CDR2 SMNVEV (reference sequence). The CDR3 has 13 amino acids. The ends were cut back, 3 bases at V and 5 bases at J, with 10 bases in the middle. This CDR3 is CASSFSADTEAFF. The CDR3 bases are TGTGCCAGCAGTTTCTCGGCAGATACTGAAGCTTTCTTT.

There are a few counts of this clonotype. The gene calls are TRBV20-1 and TRBJ2-3, with 8 nucleotides matching TRBD1. The CDR3 has 12 residues. The germline gives CDR1 DFQATT, CDR2 SNEGSKA (reference sequence). As DNA, the CDR3 is TGCAGCGGCGGACAGGGAACAGATACGCAGTATTTT. It codes for CSGGQGTDTQYF.

Concerning this clonotype: Its ends do not fully match the called genes, so a read error is possible. V and J are TRBV6-2 or TRBV6-3 and TRBJ1-1; D perhaps matches TRBD1 (5 bases). The CDR3 contains 15 residues. Germline loops: CDR1 MNHEY, CDR2 SVGEGT. The CDR3 loop is CASSYSPGKYTEAFF. As DNA, the CDR3 is TGTGCCAGCAGTTACTCCCCAGGGAAGTATACTGAAGCTTTCTTC.

The J gene is TRBJ1-2, the V gene TRBV7-9; no firm D call. Germline lookup yields CDR1 SEHNR and CDR2 FQNEAQ (reference sequence). Trimming took 5 bases from V and 4 from J, leaving 11 bases between them. This CDR3 contains 13 residues. CDR3 in amino acids: CASSPLSIYGYTF. The CDR3 nucleotides are TGTGCCAGCAGCCCCTTATCCATCTATGGCTACACCTTC.

This clonotype was observed many times. The CDR3 sequence: CAWSKGLAGWIHNEQFF. The CDR3 DNA reads as TGTGCCTGGAGCAAGGGACTAGCGGGCTGGATCCACAATGAGCAGTTCTTC. The genes are TRBV30 and TRBJ2-1; 12 bases are a match to TRBD2. The V gene's germline CDR1 is GTSNPN and CDR2 SVGIG (reference sequence). The length of the CDR3 is 17 residues. V was clipped by 3 bases and J by 5 bases; unmatched bases: 11.

This clonotype was detected ten times or more. The rearrangement uses TRBV6-5 and TRBJ1-2, with a possible D match to TRBD1 (5 bases). In germline, CDR1 is MNHEY, CDR2 SVGAGI. Trimming took 2 bases from V and 6 from J, leaving 10 bases between them. The CDR3 extends over 13 amino acids. CDR3 sequence reads: CASSYGGTDGYTF. In nucleotides, the CDR3 is TGTGCCAGCAGTTACGGGGGAACAGATGGCTACACCTTC.

V gene TRBV16 combines with J gene TRBJ1-5; D perhaps matches TRBD1 (5 bases). V was pared by 2 bases and J by 9 bases, with 11 bases between. Germline V gives CDR1 KGHSY, CDR2 FQNENV. The CDR3 consists of 13 residues. In nucleotides, the CDR3 is TGTGCCAGCAGCCAAGGGGGGGAGCGGCCCCAGCATTTT. Its protein is CASSQGGERPQHF. The full variable domain, completed using reference TRBV16 and TRBJ1-5, is GEEVAQTPKHLVRGEGQKAKLYCAPIKGHSYVFWYQQVLKNEFKFLISFQNENVFDETGMPKERFSAKCLPNSPCSLEIQATKLEDSAVYFCASSQGGERPQHFGDGTRLSIL.

This clonotype was seen at least ten times. The chain links TRBV5-1 to TRBJ2-4, with TRBD1 identical over 10 bases. The ends lost 4 bases at V and 12 bases at J; junction bases unmatched: 13. This CDR3 contains 15 residues. Germline V lookup: CDR1 SGHRS, CDR2 YFSETQ. Here the CDR3 DNA reads TGCGCCAGCAGCCTTCAGTCAGGGACAGGGGAAGGTCAGTACTTC. Residues: CASSLQSGTGEGQYF. Variable domain in full (rest from reference TRBV5-1 and TRBJ2-4): KAGVTQTPRYLIKTRGQQVTLSCSPISGHRSVSWYQQTPGQGLQFLFEYFSETQRNKGNFPGRFSGRQFSNSRSEMNVSTLELGDSALYLCASSLQSGTGEGQYFGAGTRLSVL.

This clonotype was observed at least ten times. The chain couples TRBV7-2 to TRBJ2-2; D is ambiguous. Germline values: CDR1 SGHTA, CDR2 FQGNSA. The CDR3 is made up of 13 amino acids. V was cut by 1 base and J by 4 bases, with 4 bases left in between. The CDR3 DNA reads as TGTGCCAGCAGCTTAGTGAGCACCGGGGAGCTGTTTTTT. Its translation is CASSLVSTGELFF.

This clonotype was detected many times. This rearrangement joins TRBV12-3 or TRBV12-4 to TRBJ1-2; tentative D call: TRBD1 (5 bases). V gave up 10 bases and J gave up 0 bases, with 24 bases separating them. This CDR3 spans 17 amino acids. CDR3: CATPRRDRGEANYGYTF. CDR3 in DNA: TGTGCCACCCCTCGCCGGGACCGCGGCGAAGCTAACTATGGCTACACCTTC.

V and J are TRBV9 and TRBJ1-5; the match to TRBD1 covers 7 bases. Germline loops: CDR1 SGDLS, CDR2 YYNGEE. The CDR3 is 14 residues long. J gave up 5 bases and V 3 bases, and 5 bases lay outside the gene matches. The CDR3 protein is CASSDTGTDQPQHF. The CDR3 DNA follows: TGTGCCAGCAGCGACACCGGGACAGATCAGCCCCAGCATTTT. The variable domain in full, completed from reference TRBV9 and TRBJ1-5, reads DSGVTQTPKHLITATGQRVTLRCSPRSGDLSVYWYQQSLDQGLQFLIQYYNGEERAKGNILERFSAQQFPDLHSELNLSSLELGDSALYFCASSDTGTDQPQHFGDGTRLSIL.

The chain recombines TRBV15 with TRBJ2-1, with a possible D match to TRBD2 (5 bases). V was cut by 8 bases and J by 0 bases, with 11 bases left in between. The CDR3 totals 14 residues. CDR1 is LNHNV, CDR2 YYDKDF, per germline (reference sequence). The CDR3 DNA reads TGTGCCACCGAACCCCGGGGCTCCTACAATGAGCAGTTCTTC. Translation: CATEPRGSYNEQFF.

The V gene is TRBV28, the J gene TRBJ1-6, with D perhaps TRBD1 (6 bases). CDR1 MDHEN and CDR2 SYDVKM come from the germline V gene. V dropped 5 bases and J dropped 10 bases, with 15 bases sitting between them. The CDR3 length is 14 residues. For the CDR3, the DNA is TGTGCCAGCAGTCCGTCAGGGGCTAAATCACCCCTCCACTTT. Its protein product is CASSPSGAKSPLHF.

There are many counts of this clonotype. The genes are TRBV5-6 and TRBJ2-7, with 9 bases that match TRBD1. The germline gives CDR1 SGHDT, CDR2 YYEEEE. V lost 3 bases and J lost 5; bases outside the gene matches: 3. The CDR3 contains 13 residues. This chain's CDR3 is CASSWTGDHEQYF. CDR3 sequence (DNA): TGTGCCAGCAGCTGGACAGGGGACCACGAGCAGTACTTC. Full variable domain (rest looked up from reference TRBV5-6 and TRBJ2-7): DAGVTQSPTHLIKTRGQQVTLRCSPKSGHDTVSWYQQALGQGPQFIFQYYEEEERQRGNFPDRFSGHQFPNYSSELNVNALLLGDSALYLCASSWTGDHEQYFGPGTRLTVT.

This clonotype has just a few counts. The chain carries TRBV5-1 and TRBJ1-4; tentatively, D is TRBD1 (5 bases). Trimming shortened V by 6 bases and J by 2 bases, and 11 bases separated the two germline ends. This CDR3 spans 14 amino acids. The germline V gene encodes CDR1 SGHRS and CDR2 YFSETQ. CDR3 DNA: TGCGCCAGCACCTCAGGGACCACTAATGAAAAACTGTTTTTT. Translating gives CASTSGTTNEKLFF.

J is TRBJ2-5 and V is TRBV5-6; possible D gene TRBD2, 6 bases. Trimming stripped 0 bases from V and 2 bases from J, with 14 bases between. In germline, CDR1 is SGHDT, CDR2 YYEEEE. This CDR3 is built from 16 residues. CDR3 sequence: CASSLGRGWGQETQYF. DNA for the CDR3: TGTGCCAGCAGCTTGGGCCGGGGGTGGGGACAAGAGACCCAGTACTTC.

Only a few counts were recorded for this clonotype. V usage is TRBV3-1 and J usage is TRBJ2-5, with D maybe TRBD1 (6 bases). Trimming took off 4 bases at V and 2 bases at J, with 14 bases between the two ends. This CDR3 has 15 amino acids. The germline gives CDR1 LGHDT, CDR2 YNNKEL (reference sequence). CDR3 sequence: CASSLLGRGQETQYF. CDR3 nucleotides: TGTGCCAGCAGCCTTCTCGGCAGGGGTCAAGAGACCCAGTACTTC.

The sample holds many counts of this clonotype. The chain carries TRBV7-9 and TRBJ2-1; TRBD2 matches at 10 bases. Germline loops: CDR1 SEHNR, CDR2 FQNEAQ (reference sequence). This CDR3 is built from 13 residues. Losses at the gene ends were 2 bases for V and 9 bases for J; bases not matched to a gene: 1. The CDR3 bases are TGTGCCAGCAGCTTAACTAGCGGGACTGAGCAGTTCTTC. Protein: CASSLTSGTEQFF.